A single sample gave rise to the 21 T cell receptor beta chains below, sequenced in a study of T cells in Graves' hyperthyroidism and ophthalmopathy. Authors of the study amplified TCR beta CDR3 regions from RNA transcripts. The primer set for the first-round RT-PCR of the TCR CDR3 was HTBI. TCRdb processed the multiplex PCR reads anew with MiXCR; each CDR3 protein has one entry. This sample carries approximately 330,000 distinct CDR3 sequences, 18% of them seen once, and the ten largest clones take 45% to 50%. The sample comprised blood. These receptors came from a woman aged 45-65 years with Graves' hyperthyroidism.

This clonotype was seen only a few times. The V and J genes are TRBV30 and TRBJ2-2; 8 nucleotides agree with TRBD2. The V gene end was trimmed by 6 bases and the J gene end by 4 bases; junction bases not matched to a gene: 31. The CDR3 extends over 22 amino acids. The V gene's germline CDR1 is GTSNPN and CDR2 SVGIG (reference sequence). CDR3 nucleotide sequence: TGTGCCTGCATCGGACCGCGAGGGTGGGTGAGCGGGAGTAGGCGAGGCACCGGGGAGCTGTTTTTT. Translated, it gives CACIGPRGWVSGSRRGTGELFF.

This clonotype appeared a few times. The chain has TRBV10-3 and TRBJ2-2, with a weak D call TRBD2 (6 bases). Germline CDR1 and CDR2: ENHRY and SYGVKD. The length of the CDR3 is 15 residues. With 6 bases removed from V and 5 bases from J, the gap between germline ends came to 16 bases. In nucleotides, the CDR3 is TGTGCCATCAGCTCAGGACTAATCACTACCGGGGAGCTGTTTTTT. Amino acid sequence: CAISSGLITTGELFF.

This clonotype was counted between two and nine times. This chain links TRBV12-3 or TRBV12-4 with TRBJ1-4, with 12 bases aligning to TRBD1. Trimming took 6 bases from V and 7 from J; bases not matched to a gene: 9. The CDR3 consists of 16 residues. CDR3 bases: TGTGCCAGCAGACCCGGGACAGGGGGCATGGGTGAAAAACTGTTTTTT. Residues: CASRPGTGGMGEKLFF.

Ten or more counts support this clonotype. CDR3: CASSLGAGRINEQFF. The DNA of the CDR3 is TGTGCCAGCAGCTTAGGGGCAGGGAGGATCAATGAGCAGTTCTTC. This chain connects TRBV11-2 to TRBJ2-1; tentatively, D is TRBD2 (6 bases). The V and J ends lost 1 base and 6 bases respectively, with 13 bases between them. This CDR3 has 15 amino acids. Germline V lookup: CDR1 SGHAT, CDR2 FQNNGV. Complete variable domain (other parts from reference TRBV11-2 and TRBJ2-1): EAGVAQSPRYKIIEKRQSVAFWCNPISGHATLYWYQQILGQGPKLLIQFQNNGVVDDSQLPKDRFSAERLKGVDSTLKIQPAKLEDSAVYLCASSLGAGRINEQFFGPGTRLTVL.

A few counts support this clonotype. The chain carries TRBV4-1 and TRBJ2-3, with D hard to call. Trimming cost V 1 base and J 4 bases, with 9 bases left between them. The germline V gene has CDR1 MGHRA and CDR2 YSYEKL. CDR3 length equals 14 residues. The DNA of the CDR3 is TGCGCCAGCAGCCAAGGCTCGCCAGCAGATACGCAGTATTTT. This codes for CASSQGSPADTQYF.

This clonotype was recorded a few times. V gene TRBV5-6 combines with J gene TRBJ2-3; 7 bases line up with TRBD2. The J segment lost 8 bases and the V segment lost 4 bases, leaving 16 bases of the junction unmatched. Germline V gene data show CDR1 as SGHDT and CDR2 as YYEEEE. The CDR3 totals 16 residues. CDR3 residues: CASSLRDYGEGATQYF. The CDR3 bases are TGTGCCAGCAGCCTAAGGGACTACGGCGAAGGGGCTACGCAGTATTTT.

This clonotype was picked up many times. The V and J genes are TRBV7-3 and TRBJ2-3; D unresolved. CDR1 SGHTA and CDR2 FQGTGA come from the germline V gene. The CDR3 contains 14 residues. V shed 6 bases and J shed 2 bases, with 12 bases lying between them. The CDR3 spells CASSPGPYTDTQYF. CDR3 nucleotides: TGTGCCAGCAGTCCGGGTCCTTACACAGATACGCAGTATTTT.

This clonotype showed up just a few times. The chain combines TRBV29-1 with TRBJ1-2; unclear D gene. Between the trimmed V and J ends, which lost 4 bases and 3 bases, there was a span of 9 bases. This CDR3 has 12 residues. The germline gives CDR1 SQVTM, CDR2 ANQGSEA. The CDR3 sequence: CSVAGYDYGYTF. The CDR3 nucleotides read TGCAGCGTTGCGGGGTACGACTATGGCTACACCTTC.

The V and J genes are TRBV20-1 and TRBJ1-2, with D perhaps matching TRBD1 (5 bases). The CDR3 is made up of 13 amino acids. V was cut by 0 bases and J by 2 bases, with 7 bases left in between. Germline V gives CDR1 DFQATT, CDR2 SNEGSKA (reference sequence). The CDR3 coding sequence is TGCAGTGCTAGAGATAACAGGAACTATGGCTACACCTTC. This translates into CSARDNRNYGYTF.

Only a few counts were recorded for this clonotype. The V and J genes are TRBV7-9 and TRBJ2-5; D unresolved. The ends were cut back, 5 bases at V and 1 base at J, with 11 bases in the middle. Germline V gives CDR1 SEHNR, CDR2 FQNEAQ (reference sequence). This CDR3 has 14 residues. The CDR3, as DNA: TGTGCCAGCAGCCTCGTCCGGAGCCAAGAGACCCAGTACTTC. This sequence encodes CASSLVRSQETQYF.

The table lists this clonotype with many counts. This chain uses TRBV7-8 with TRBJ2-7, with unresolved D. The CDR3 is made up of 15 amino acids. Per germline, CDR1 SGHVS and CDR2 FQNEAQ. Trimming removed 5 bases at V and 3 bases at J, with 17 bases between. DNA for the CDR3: TGTGCCAGCAGCCTGGCTAAAGGACGGTTCTACGAGCAGTACGTC. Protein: CASSLAKGRFYEQYV.

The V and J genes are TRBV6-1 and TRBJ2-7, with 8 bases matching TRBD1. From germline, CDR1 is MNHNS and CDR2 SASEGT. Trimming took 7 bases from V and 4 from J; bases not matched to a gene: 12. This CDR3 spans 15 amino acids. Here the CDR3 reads CASIQGAGGLYEQYV. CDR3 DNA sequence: TGTGCCAGCATCCAAGGGGCAGGGGGCTTGTACGAGCAGTACGTC.

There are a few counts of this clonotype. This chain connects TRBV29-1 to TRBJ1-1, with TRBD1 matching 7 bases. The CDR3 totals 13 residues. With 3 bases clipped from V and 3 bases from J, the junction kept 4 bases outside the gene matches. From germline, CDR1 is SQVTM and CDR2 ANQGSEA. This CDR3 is CSVDRDSHTEAFF. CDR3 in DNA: TGCAGCGTTGACCGGGACAGTCACACTGAAGCTTTCTTT.

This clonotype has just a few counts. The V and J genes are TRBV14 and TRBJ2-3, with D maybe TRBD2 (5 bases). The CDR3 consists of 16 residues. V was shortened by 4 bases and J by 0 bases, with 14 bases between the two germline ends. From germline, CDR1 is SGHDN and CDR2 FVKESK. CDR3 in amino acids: CASSPWTGSSTDTQYF. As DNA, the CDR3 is TGTGCCAGCAGCCCATGGACGGGATCTAGCACAGATACGCAGTATTTT.

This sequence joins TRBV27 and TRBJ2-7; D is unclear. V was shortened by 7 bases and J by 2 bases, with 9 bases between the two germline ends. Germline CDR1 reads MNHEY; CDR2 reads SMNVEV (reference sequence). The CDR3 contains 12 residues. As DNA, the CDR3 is TGTGCCAGCACCTCCCGGGCCTACGAGCAGTACTTC. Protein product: CASTSRAYEQYF.

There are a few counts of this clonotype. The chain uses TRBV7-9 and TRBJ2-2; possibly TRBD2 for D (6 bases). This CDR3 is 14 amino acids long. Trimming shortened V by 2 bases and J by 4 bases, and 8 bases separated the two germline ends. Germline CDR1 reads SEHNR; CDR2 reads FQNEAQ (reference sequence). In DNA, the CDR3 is TGTGCCAGCAGCTTATTGGAGGGCACCGGGGAGCTGTTTTTT. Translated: CASSLLEGTGELFF. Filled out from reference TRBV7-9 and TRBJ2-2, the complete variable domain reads DTGVSQNPRHKITKRGQNVTFRCDPISEHNRLYWYRQTLGQGPEFLTYFQNEAQLEKSRLLSDRFSAERPKGSFSTLEIQRTEQGDSAMYLCASSLLEGTGELFFGEGSRLTVL.

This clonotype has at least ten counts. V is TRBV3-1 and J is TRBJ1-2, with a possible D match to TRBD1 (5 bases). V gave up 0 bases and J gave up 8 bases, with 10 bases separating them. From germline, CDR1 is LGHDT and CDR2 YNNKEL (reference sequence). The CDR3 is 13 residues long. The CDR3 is CASSQDGGGGYTF. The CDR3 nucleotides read TGTGCCAGCAGCCAAGATGGGGGAGGAGGCTACACCTTC.

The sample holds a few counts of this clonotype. The CDR3 sequence: CASTGGRGTYEQYF. CDR3 nucleotide sequence: TGTGCCAGCACCGGGGGTCGGGGCACCTACGAGCAGTACTTC. V gene TRBV7-9 combines with J gene TRBJ2-7; D might be TRBD2 (6 bases). Trimming removed 7 bases from V and 2 bases from J, with 15 bases in between. Germline CDR1 is SEHNR and CDR2 is FQNEAQ (reference sequence). The CDR3 extends over 14 amino acids.

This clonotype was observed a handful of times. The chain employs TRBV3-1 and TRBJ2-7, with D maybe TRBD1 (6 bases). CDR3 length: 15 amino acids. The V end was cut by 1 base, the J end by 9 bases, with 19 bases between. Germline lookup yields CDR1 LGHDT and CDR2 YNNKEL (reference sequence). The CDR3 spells CASSQVPGAPLRQYF. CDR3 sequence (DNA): TGTGCCAGCAGCCAAGTGCCAGGGGCCCCCCTACGGCAGTACTTC.

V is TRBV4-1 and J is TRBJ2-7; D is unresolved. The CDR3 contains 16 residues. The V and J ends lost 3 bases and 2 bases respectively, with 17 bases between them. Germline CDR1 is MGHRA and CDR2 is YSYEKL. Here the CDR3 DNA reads TGCGCCAGCAGCCAGGTTCAATGGACGCCCACCTACGAGCAGTACTTC. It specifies CASSQVQWTPTYEQYF.

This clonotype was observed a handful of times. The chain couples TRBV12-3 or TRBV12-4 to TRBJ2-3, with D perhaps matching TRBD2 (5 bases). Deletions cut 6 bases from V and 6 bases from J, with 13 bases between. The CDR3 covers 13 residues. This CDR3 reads CASSQLGSDTQYF. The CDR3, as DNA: TGTGCCAGCAGCCAACTAGGTTCGGATACGCAGTATTTT.